This passage covers 26 T cell receptor beta chains from one sample sequenced in a study of response to subunit inactivated influenza vaccine. From the RT-PCR reads, TCRdb called clonotypes with MiXCR, one entry per CDR3 protein. The repertoire holds approximately 500,000 distinct CDR3 sequences, with approximately 15% as singletons. The sequences come from PBMCs from blood, collected 12 days after vaccination. These TCRs come from a man aged 50 or older who received an inactivated influenza vaccine.

CDR3 residues: CASSLDVLGNYEQYF. For the CDR3, the DNA is TGTGCCAGCAGCTTAGATGTGCTGGGAAACTACGAGCAGTACTTC. This chain connects TRBV11-2 to TRBJ2-7; no firm D call. The V gene's germline CDR1 is SGHAT and CDR2 FQNNGV. CDR3 length: 15 amino acids. V was cut by 0 bases and J by 3 bases, with 12 bases left in between.

This sequence joins TRBV20-1 and TRBJ1-1, with D uncertain. This CDR3 has 10 residues. Per the germline V gene, CDR1 is DFQATT and CDR2 is SNEGSKA (reference sequence). Trimming took off 6 bases at V and 1 base at J, with 3 bases between the two ends. CDR3 in amino acids: CSASNTEAFF. DNA for the CDR3: TGCAGTGCCTCGAACACTGAAGCTTTCTTT.

This rearrangement joins TRBV7-9 to TRBJ2-7; perhaps TRBD1 as D (6 bases). The length of the CDR3 is 13 residues. CDR1 and CDR2 from the germline V gene are SEHNR and FQNEAQ (reference sequence). V lost 5 bases to trimming and J lost 6 bases, with 14 bases between them. The CDR3 spells CASSPNPGAEQYF. CDR3 nucleotide sequence: TGTGCCAGCAGCCCAAACCCAGGGGCCGAGCAGTACTTC. Filled out from reference TRBV7-9 and TRBJ2-7, the complete variable domain reads DTGVSQNPRHKITKRGQNVTFRCDPISEHNRLYWYRQTLGQGPEFLTYFQNEAQLEKSRLLSDRFSAERPKGSFSTLEIQRTEQGDSAMYLCASSPNPGAEQYFGPGTRLTVT.

This clonotype was found a few times. The V gene is TRBV29-1, the J gene TRBJ2-5, with D unclear. The ends were cut back, 2 bases at V and 1 base at J, with 8 bases in the middle. Looked up from germline, CDR1 is SQVTM and CDR2 is ANQGSEA. CDR3 length: 13 amino acids. CDR3 in amino acids: CSVELGSQETQYF. The CDR3, as DNA: TGCAGCGTTGAATTGGGTTCCCAAGAGACCCAGTACTTC.

The genes are TRBV20-1 and TRBJ2-1, with 10 bases aligning to TRBD2. The CDR3 extends over 18 amino acids. The germline CDR1 and CDR2 sequences are DFQATT and SNEGSKA (reference sequence). V was clipped by 0 bases and J by 4 bases; unmatched bases: 12. The CDR3 DNA reads as TGCAGTGCTAGAGATCGGGCTAGCGGGGGTTGGGGGTACAATGAGCAGTTCTTC. Its protein product is CSARDRASGGWGYNEQFF.

The V call is TRBV7-9, the J call TRBJ2-1, with a tentative D call TRBD1 (6 bases). Trimming removed 5 bases at V and 4 bases at J, with 15 bases between. This CDR3 comprises 15 residues. CDR1 is SEHNR and CDR2 is FQNEAQ in the germline V gene (reference sequence). In DNA, the CDR3 is TGTGCCAGCAGCCAGACAGGTTCCCCATACAATGAGCAGTTCTTC. Amino acid sequence: CASSQTGSPYNEQFF. Full variable domain (outside the CDR3, taken from reference TRBV7-9 and TRBJ2-1): DTGVSQNPRHKITKRGQNVTFRCDPISEHNRLYWYRQTLGQGPEFLTYFQNEAQLEKSRLLSDRFSAERPKGSFSTLEIQRTEQGDSAMYLCASSQTGSPYNEQFFGPGTRLTVL.

The V and J genes are TRBV4-3 and TRBJ2-7, with 8 bases aligning to TRBD1. There are 15 residues in the CDR3. The junction had 3 bases not matched to a gene; V was cut back by 0 bases and J by 2 bases. Looked up from germline, CDR1 is LGHNA and CDR2 is YSLEER. The CDR3 sequence: CASSQERTGTYEQYF. The CDR3 DNA follows: TGCGCCAGCAGCCAAGAACGGACAGGGACCTACGAGCAGTACTTC.

Many counts were recorded for this clonotype. The rearrangement uses TRBV29-1 and TRBJ2-1, with 15 bases that match TRBD2. After removal of 7 bases from V and 7 bases from J, the junction contained 8 bases not matched to a gene. CDR1 and CDR2 from the germline V gene are SQVTM and ANQGSEA. This CDR3 has 15 amino acids. The CDR3 DNA reads TGCAGCGCCGGGACTAGCGGGGGGCTTTCTAATGAGCAGTTCTTC. Translated, it gives CSAGTSGGLSNEQFF.

This clonotype was recorded many times. This rearrangement joins TRBV4-3 to TRBJ1-5, with D unclear. This CDR3 is built from 16 residues. V shed 0 bases and J shed 0 bases, with 9 bases lying between them. Germline V gives CDR1 LGHNA, CDR2 YSLEER. The CDR3 reads CASSQDRVYSNQPQHF. CDR3 DNA sequence: TGCGCCAGCAGCCAAGATAGGGTTTATAGCAATCAGCCCCAGCATTTT.

This chain links TRBV5-4 with TRBJ2-7, with TRBD1 as a possible D gene (6 bases). Germline V CDR1 and CDR2: SGHNT, YYREEE (reference sequence). CDR3 length: 13 residues. V lost 4 bases, J lost 8 bases, and 16 bases lay in between. The chain's CDR3 is CASSTPQGIQQYF. The CDR3 DNA reads TGTGCCAGCAGCACTCCACAGGGTATCCAGCAGTACTTC.

The chain is built from TRBV7-2 and TRBJ2-1; the match to TRBD2 covers 13 bases. Germline assignment: CDR1 SGHTA and CDR2 FQGNSA. The CDR3 runs 16 residues. With 5 bases clipped from V and 9 bases from J, the junction kept 10 bases outside the gene matches. CDR3 sequence (DNA): TGTGCCAGCAGCCAGGGACTAGCGGGGACCGTTGGTGAGCAGTTCTTC. The encoded protein is CASSQGLAGTVGEQFF. Filled out from reference TRBV7-2 and TRBJ2-1, the complete variable domain reads GAGVSQSPSNKVTEKGKDVELRCDPISGHTALYWYRQSLGQGLEFLIYFQGNSAPDKSGLPSDRFSAERTGGSVSTLTIQRTQQEDSAVYLCASSQGLAGTVGEQFFGPGTRLTVL.

Only a few counts were recorded for this clonotype. The chain uses TRBV12-3 or TRBV12-4 and TRBJ2-3; 9 bases map to TRBD1. CDR3 size: 13 residues. V trimming: 6 bases; J trimming: 5 bases; junction bases outside the gene matches: 3. The CDR3 loop reads CASRGQGKDTQYF. The CDR3 nucleotides are TGTGCCAGCAGGGGACAGGGAAAAGATACGCAGTATTTT.

This clonotype was detected many times. CDR3 region: CASRPDRASDTQYF. The CDR3 region has the DNA TGTGCCAGTAGACCGGACAGGGCGTCAGATACGCAGTATTTT. J is TRBJ2-3 and V is TRBV19, with 8 bases matching TRBD1. CDR3 length equals 14 residues. Germline trimming cut 6 bases from V and 4 bases from J; bases unmatched to any gene: 6. Germline V lookup: CDR1 LNHDA, CDR2 SQIVND (reference sequence).

This CDR3 is CASSPTGGQGYNEQFF. CDR3 coding DNA: TGTGCCAGCAGCCCAACCGGGGGACAGGGGTACAATGAGCAGTTCTTC. The chain employs TRBV12-3 or TRBV12-4 and TRBJ2-1, with 10 bases aligning to TRBD1. The junction had 9 bases not matched to a gene; V was cut back by 6 bases and J by 4 bases. The CDR3 spans 16 residues.

The V gene is TRBV12-3 or TRBV12-4, the J gene TRBJ2-7; possibly TRBD1 or TRBD2 for D (6 bases each). V was clipped by 6 bases and J by 0 bases, with 12 bases between them. The CDR3 runs 14 residues. The chain's CDR3 is CASSSGAGSYEQYF. The CDR3 region has the DNA TGTGCCAGCAGCTCGGGGGCCGGCTCCTACGAGCAGTACTTC.

The genes are TRBV12-3 or TRBV12-4 and TRBJ2-3; no clear D gene. CDR3 length: 13 residues. Trimming removed 3 bases from V and 7 bases from J, with 11 bases in between. The CDR3 reads CASSFGDSHTQYF. CDR3 in DNA: TGTGCCAGCAGTTTTGGGGATAGTCATACGCAGTATTTT.

The chain recombines TRBV20-1 with TRBJ2-7; D unresolved. This CDR3 contains 14 residues. The V end was cut by 0 bases, the J end by 3 bases, with 12 bases between. Per germline, CDR1 DFQATT and CDR2 SNEGSKA (reference sequence). In DNA form, the CDR3 reads TGCAGTGCTAGAGAGGCCCAGGCCGGCTACGAGCAGTACTTC. It translates to CSAREAQAGYEQYF.

The chain uses TRBV7-9 and TRBJ1-1; D gene ambiguous. V gave up 0 bases and J gave up 11 bases, with 13 bases separating them. The CDR3 contains 13 residues. Per the germline V gene, CDR1 is SEHNR and CDR2 is FQNEAQ (reference sequence). CDR3 amino acids: CASSLAWEGSAFF. The CDR3 bases are TGTGCCAGCAGCTTAGCGTGGGAAGGGTCGGCTTTCTTT.

This clonotype was counted between two and nine times. This sequence joins TRBV28 and TRBJ1-5; D might be TRBD1 (6 bases). Trimming removed 4 bases at V and 1 base at J, with 8 bases between. Germline CDR1 MDHEN, CDR2 SYDVKM. This CDR3 is 14 amino acids long. CDR3: CASSSGVSNQPQHF. CDR3 coding DNA: TGTGCCAGCAGTTCAGGGGTAAGCAATCAGCCCCAGCATTTT.

The chain combines TRBV20-1 with TRBJ2-7, with a weak D call TRBD1 (5 bases). The CDR3 has 15 amino acids. V was clipped by 1 base and J by 4 bases, with 17 bases between them. Germline CDR1 reads DFQATT; CDR2 reads SNEGSKA (reference sequence). Here the CDR3 reads CSARARAGWEYEQYF. The CDR3 region has the DNA TGCAGTGCTAGAGCCAGGGCCGGGTGGGAATACGAGCAGTACTTC.

In DNA form, the CDR3 reads TGTGCCAGAAGCCCGGACCGAGAGCAGTTCTTC. Translated, it gives CARSPDREQFF. J is TRBJ2-1 and V is TRBV5-3; D is unclear. TRBV5-3 is sorted into the ORF group, with uncertain function. The V end lost 4 bases, the J end lost 10 bases, and 9 bases lay between the germline ends. This CDR3 is 11 amino acids long.

This clonotype was detected a few times. The rearrangement joins TRBV24-1 to TRBJ2-3; maybe TRBD2 (5 bases). CDR1 and CDR2 from the germline V gene are KGHDR and SFDVKD. V dropped 6 bases and J dropped 5 bases, with 14 bases sitting between them. The CDR3 totals 14 residues. Here the CDR3 reads CATSPTERRDTQYF. DNA for the CDR3: TGTGCCACCAGTCCAACGGAGCGGCGAGATACGCAGTATTTT.

The CDR3, as DNA: TGTGCCAGCAGAGTGACAGGGGCCTACAATGAGCAGTTCTTC. This codes for CASRVTGAYNEQFF. The genes are TRBV27 and TRBJ2-1; TRBD1 aligns across 8 bases. Germline CDR1 reads MNHEY; CDR2 reads SMNVEV (reference sequence). This CDR3 spans 14 amino acids. The ends lost 6 bases at V and 2 bases at J; junction bases unmatched: 3.

The CDR3: CASSFRGLLIDTQYF. CDR3 bases: TGCGCCAGCAGCTTCAGGGGGCTCCTTATAGATACGCAGTATTTT. V and J are TRBV5-1 and TRBJ2-3, with 8 nucleotides matching TRBD1. With V trimmed by 2 bases and J by 5 bases, 7 bases remained unmatched. Per germline, CDR1 SGHRS and CDR2 YFSETQ. The length of the CDR3 is 15 residues.

The rearrangement joins TRBV5-4 to TRBJ1-1; D might be TRBD1 (5 bases). Germline V gene lookup returns CDR1 SGHNT and CDR2 YYREEE (reference sequence). The V and J ends lost 0 bases and 1 base respectively, with 13 bases between them. The length of the CDR3 is 16 residues. This CDR3 reads CASSLAGGNGNTEAFF. As DNA, the CDR3 is TGTGCCAGCAGCTTGGCCGGGGGGAACGGGAACACTGAAGCTTTCTTT.

The chain carries TRBV4-3 and TRBJ1-1, with TRBD1 identical over 8 bases. Germline V CDR1 and CDR2: LGHNA, YSLEER. The CDR3 covers 14 residues. Trimming at V came to 3 bases and at J to 4 bases, leaving 4 bases not matched to a gene. In nucleotides, the CDR3 is TGCGCCAGCAGCCAGTTAACAGGGGGCACTGAAGCTTTCTTT. Its translation: CASSQLTGGTEAFF.